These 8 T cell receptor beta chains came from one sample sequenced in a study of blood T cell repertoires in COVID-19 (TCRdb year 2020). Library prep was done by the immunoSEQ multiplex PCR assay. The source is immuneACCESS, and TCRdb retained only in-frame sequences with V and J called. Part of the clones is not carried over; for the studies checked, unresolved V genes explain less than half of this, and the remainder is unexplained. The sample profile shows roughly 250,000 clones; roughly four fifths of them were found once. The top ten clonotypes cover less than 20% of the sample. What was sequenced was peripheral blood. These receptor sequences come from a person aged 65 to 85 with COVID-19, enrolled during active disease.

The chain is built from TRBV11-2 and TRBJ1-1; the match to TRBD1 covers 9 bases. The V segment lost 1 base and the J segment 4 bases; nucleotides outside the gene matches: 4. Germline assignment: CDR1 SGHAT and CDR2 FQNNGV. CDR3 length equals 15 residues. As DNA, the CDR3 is TGTGCCAGCAGCTTAGGTGGGACAGGGCCCACTGAAGCTTTCTTT. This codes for CASSLGGTGPTEAFF.

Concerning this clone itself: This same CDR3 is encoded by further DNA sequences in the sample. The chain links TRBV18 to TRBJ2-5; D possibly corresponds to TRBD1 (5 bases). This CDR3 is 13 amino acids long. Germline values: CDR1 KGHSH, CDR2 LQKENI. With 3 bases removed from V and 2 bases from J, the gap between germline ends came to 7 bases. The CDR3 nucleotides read TGTGCCAGCTCACCGGGGCGGCAAGAGACCCAGTACTTC. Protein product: CASSPGRQETQYF.

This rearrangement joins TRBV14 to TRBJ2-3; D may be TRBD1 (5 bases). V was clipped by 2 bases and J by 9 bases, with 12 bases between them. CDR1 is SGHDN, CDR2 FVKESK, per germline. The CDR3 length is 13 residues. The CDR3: CASSQSNAGTQYF. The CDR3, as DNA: TGTGCCAGCAGCCAATCAAACGCAGGGACGCAGTATTTT.

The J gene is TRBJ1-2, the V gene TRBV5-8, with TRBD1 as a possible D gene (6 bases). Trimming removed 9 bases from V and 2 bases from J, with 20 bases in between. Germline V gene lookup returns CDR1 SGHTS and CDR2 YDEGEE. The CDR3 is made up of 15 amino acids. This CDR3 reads CAIQKTGLGNYGYTF. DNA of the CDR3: TGTGCCATCCAAAAGACAGGCCTTGGGAACTATGGCTACACCTTC.

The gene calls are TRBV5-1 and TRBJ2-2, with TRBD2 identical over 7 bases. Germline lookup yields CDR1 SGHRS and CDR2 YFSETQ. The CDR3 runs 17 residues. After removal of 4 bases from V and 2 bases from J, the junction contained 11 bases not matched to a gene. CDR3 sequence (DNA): TGCGCCAGCAGCCTCCGTCTAGCGGAAGCCAACACCGGGGAGCTGTTTTTT. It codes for CASSLRLAEANTGELFF. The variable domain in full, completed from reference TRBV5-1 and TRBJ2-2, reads KAGVTQTPRYLIKTRGQQVTLSCSPISGHRSVSWYQQTPGQGLQFLFEYFSETQRNKGNFPGRFSGRQFSNSRSEMNVSTLELGDSALYLCASSLRLAEANTGELFFGEGSRLTVL.

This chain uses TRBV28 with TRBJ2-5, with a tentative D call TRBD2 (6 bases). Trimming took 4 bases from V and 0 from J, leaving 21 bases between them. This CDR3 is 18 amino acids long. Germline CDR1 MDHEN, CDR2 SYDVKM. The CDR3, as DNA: TGTGCCAGCAGTTCACCCCACCTTAGCGGAAATCACCAAGAGACCCAGTACTTC. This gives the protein CASSSPHLSGNHQETQYF.

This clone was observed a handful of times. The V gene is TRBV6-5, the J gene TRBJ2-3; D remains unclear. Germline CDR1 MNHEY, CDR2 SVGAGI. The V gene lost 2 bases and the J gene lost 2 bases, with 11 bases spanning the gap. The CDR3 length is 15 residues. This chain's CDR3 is CASSYNTLPTDTQYF. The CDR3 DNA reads TGTGCCAGCAGTTACAACACACTACCCACAGATACGCAGTATTTT.

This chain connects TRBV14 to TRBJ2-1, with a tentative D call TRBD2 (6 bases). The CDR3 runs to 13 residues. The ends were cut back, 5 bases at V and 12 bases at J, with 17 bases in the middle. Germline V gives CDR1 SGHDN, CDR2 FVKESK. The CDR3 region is CASSLGPDGGQFF. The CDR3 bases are TGTGCCAGCAGCTTAGGGCCCGACGGGGGGCAGTTCTTC. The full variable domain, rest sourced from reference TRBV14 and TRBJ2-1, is EAGVTQFPSHSVIEKGQTVTLRCDPISGHDNLYWYRRVMGKEIKFLLHFVKESKQDESGMPNNRFLAERTGGTYSTLKVQPAELEDSGVYFCASSLGPDGGQFFGPGTRLTVL.